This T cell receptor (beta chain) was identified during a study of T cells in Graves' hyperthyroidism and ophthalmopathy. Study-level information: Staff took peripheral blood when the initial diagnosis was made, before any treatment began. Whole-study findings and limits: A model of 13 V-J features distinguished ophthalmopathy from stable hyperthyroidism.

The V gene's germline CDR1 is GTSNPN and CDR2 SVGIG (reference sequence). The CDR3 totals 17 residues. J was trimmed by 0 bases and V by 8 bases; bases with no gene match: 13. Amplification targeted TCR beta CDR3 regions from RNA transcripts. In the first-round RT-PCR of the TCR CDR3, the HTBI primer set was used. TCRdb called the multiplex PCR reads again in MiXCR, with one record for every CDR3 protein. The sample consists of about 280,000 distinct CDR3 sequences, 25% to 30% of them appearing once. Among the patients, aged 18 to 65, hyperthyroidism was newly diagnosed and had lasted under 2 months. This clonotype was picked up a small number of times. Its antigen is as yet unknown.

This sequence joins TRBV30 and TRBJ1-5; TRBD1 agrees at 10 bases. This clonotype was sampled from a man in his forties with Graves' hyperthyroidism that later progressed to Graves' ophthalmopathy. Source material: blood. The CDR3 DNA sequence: TGTGCCGCGGATGGGACAGGGGACCCTTATAGCAATCAGCCCCAGCATTTT. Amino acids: CAADGTGDPYSNQPQHF.